The clone carrying this T cell receptor (beta chain) has a single count. The data were taken from a study of blood T cell repertoires in COVID-19. Trimming stripped 6 bases from V and 3 bases from J, with 9 bases between. Germline V lookup: CDR1 LNHDA, CDR2 SQIVND (reference sequence). The CDR3 has 12 residues. Generated by immunoSEQ multiplex PCR, the TCRdb table keeps only in-frame clones and is missing some. The table has approximately 200,000 clones, roughly 84% seen once; the top ten hold 1.9%. The sequence was collected from a man aged 35 to 55 with active or convalescent COVID-19. The chain joins TRBV19 to TRBJ2-7; no reliable D call. The sequenced sample consisted of peripheral blood. CDR3 in amino acids: CASRTSDYEQYF. In DNA form, the CDR3 reads TGTGCCAGTAGGACATCGGACTACGAGCAGTACTTC.